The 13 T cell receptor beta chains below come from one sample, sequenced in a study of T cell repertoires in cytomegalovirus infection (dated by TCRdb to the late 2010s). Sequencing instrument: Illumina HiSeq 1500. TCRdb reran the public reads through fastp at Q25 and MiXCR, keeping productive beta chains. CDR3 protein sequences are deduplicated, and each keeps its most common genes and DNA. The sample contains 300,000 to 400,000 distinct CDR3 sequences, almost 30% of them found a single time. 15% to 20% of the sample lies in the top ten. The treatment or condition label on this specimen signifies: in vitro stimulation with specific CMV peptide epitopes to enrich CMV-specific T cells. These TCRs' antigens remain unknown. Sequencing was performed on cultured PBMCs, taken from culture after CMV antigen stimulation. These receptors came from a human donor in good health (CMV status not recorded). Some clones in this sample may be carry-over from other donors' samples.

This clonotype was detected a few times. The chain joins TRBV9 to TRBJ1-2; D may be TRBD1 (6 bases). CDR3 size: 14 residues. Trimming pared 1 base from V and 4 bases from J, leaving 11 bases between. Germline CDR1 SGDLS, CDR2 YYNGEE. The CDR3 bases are TGTGCCAGCAGCGTATCCGGGACAAGCTATGGCTACACCTTC. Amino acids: CASSVSGTSYGYTF.

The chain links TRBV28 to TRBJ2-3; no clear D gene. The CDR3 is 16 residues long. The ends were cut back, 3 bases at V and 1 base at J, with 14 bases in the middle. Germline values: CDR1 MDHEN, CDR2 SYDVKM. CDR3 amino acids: CASSFLYGQGTDTQYF. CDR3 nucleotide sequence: TGTGCCAGCAGTTTCCTCTATGGGCAGGGCACAGATACGCAGTATTTT.

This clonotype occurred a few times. CDR3 sequence reads: CSVEDQGYEQYF. The CDR3 DNA is TGCAGCGTTGAAGACCAGGGGTACGAGCAGTACTTC. The chain recombines TRBV29-1 with TRBJ2-7, with D tentatively TRBD1 (6 bases). This CDR3 has 12 residues. Germline CDR1 is SQVTM and CDR2 is ANQGSEA. V was shortened by 0 bases and J by 4 bases, with 7 bases between the two germline ends.

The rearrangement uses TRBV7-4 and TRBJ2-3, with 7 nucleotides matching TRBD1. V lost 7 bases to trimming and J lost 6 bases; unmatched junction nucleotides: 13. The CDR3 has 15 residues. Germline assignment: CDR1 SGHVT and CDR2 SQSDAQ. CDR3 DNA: TGTGCCAGCACCCCCGCAGGGGGACCCGCGGATACGCAGTATTTT. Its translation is CASTPAGGPADTQYF. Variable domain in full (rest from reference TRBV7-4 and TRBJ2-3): GAGVSQSPRYKVAKRGRDVALRCDSISGHVTLYWYRQTLGQGSEVLTYSQSDAQRDKSGRPSGRFSAERPERSVSTLKIQRTEQGDSAVYLCASTPAGGPADTQYFGPGTRLTVL.

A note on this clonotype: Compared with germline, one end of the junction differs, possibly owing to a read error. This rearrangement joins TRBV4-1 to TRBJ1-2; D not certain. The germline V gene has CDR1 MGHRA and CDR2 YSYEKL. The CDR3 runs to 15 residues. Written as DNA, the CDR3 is TGTGCCAGCAGCCAAGAGTCTCACAGAAACTATGGCTACACCTTC. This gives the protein CASSQESHRNYGYTF.

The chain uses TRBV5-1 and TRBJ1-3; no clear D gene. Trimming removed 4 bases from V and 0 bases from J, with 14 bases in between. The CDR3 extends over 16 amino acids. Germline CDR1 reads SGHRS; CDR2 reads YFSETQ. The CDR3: CASSPSDTSSGNTIYF. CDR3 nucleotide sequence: TGCGCCAGCAGCCCCTCCGACACATCCTCTGGAAACACCATATATTTT. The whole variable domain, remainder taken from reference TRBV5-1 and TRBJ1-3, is KAGVTQTPRYLIKTRGQQVTLSCSPISGHRSVSWYQQTPGQGLQFLFEYFSETQRNKGNFPGRFSGRQFSNSRSEMNVSTLELGDSALYLCASSPSDTSSGNTIYFGEGSWLTVV.

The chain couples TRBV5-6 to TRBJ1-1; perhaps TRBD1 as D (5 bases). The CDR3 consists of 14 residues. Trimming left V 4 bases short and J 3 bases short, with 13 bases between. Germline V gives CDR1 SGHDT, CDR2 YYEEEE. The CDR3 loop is CASSGRGRDTEAFF. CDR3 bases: TGTGCCAGCAGCGGCCGGGGGAGGGACACTGAAGCTTTCTTT.

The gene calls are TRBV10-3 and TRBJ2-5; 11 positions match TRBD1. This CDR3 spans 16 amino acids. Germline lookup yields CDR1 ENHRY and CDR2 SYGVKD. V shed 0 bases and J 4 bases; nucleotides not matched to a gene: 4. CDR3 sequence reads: CAISESLGQGGETQYF. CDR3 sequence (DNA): TGTGCCATCAGTGAGTCGTTGGGACAGGGGGGAGAGACCCAGTACTTC.

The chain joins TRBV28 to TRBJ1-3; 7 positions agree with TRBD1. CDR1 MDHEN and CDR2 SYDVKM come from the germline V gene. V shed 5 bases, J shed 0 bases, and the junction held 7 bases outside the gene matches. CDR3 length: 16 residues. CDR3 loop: CASSLSGQYSGNTIYF. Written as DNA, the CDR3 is TGTGCCAGCAGTCTTTCGGGACAGTACTCTGGAAACACCATATATTTT.

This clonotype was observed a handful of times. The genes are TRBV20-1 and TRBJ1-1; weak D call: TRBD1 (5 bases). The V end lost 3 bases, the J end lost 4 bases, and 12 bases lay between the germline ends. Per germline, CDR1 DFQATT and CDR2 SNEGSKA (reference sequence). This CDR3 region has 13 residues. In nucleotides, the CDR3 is TGCAGTGCTAGGATCCCCCAGGGCACTGAAGCTTTCTTT. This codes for CSARIPQGTEAFF.

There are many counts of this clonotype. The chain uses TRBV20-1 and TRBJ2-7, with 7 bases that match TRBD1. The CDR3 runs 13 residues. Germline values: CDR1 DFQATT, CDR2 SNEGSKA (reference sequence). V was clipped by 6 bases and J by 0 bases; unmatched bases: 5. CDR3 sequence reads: CSATGTASYEQYF. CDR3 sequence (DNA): TGCAGTGCAACCGGGACAGCCTCCTACGAGCAGTACTTC.

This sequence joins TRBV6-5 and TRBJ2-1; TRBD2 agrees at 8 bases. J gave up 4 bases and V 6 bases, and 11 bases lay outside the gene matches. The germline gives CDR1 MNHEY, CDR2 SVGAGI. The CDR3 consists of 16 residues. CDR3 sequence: CASRESGSGSYNEQFF. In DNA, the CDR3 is TGTGCCAGCAGGGAAAGCGGGAGTGGTTCGTACAATGAGCAGTTCTTC.

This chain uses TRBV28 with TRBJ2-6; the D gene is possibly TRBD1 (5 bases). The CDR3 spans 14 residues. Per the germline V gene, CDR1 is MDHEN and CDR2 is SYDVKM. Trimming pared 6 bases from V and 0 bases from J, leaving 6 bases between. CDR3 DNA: TGTGCCAGCAGGGACAACTCTGGGGCCAACGTCCTGACTTTC. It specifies CASRDNSGANVLTF.